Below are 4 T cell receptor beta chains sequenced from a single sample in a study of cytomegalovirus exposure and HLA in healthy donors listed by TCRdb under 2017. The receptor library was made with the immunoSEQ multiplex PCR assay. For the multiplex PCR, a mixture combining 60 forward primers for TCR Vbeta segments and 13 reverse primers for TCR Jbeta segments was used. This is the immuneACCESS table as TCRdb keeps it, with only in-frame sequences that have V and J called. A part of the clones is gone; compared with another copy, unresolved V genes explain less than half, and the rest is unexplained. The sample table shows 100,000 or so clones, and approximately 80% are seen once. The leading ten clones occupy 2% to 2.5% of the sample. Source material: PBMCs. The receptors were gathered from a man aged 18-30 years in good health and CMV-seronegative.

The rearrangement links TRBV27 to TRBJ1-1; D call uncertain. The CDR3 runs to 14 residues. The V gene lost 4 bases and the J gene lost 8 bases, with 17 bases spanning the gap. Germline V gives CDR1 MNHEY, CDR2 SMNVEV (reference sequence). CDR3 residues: CASSYTGSRLEAFF. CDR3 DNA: TGTGCCAGCAGTTATACGGGATCCCGCTTGGAAGCTTTCTTT.

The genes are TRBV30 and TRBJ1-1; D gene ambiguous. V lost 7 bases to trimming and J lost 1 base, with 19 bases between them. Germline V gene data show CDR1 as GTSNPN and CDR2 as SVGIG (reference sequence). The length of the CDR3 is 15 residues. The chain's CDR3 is CALLVSGSKNTEAFF. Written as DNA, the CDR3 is TGTGCCTTACTCGTTTCGGGGTCTAAGAACACTGAAGCTTTCTTT.

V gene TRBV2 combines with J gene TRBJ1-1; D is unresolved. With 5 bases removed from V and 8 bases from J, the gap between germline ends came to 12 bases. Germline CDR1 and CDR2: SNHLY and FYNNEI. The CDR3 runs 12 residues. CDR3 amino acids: CASSRSGYEAFF. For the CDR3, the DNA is TGTGCCAGCAGTCGTTCGGGATACGAAGCTTTCTTT.

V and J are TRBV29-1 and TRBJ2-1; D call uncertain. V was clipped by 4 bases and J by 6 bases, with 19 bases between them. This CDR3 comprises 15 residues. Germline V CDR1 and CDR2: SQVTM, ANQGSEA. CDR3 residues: CSVAYVASIINEQFF. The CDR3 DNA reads TGCAGCGTTGCCTACGTTGCGTCTATAATCAATGAGCAGTTCTTC.